This T cell receptor (beta chain) was captured in a study of beta chain features in type 1 diabetes. The study reverse transcribed the entire isolated RNA, so it sequenced expressed TCRB transcripts. The method was immunoSEQ multiplex PCR; TCRdb's version includes in-frame clones alone and lacks a portion of them. The table has 600,000 to 750,000 clones, over 10% seen once. Study findings and constraints: The similarity of naive, central memory and Treg TCRB repertoires appeared greater among patients than among healthy donors. Within each of all four CD4+ subsets, Type 1 diabetes patients had TCRB CDR3s that were moderately but significantly shorter. Insertion counts at VDJ junctions were lower in type 1 diabetes patients, who also showed more deletions there.

Germline V gene data show CDR1 as MDHEN and CDR2 as SYDVKM. This CDR3 has 15 amino acids. Trimming removed 7 bases from V and 4 bases from J, with 17 bases in between. With regard to this clone: Antigen: not known.

Stem cell-like memory, regulatory, central memory and naive CD4+ cells were sorted via CD45RO/CCR7/CD25/CD127/CD95/CD27. Sequencing input: naive CD4+ T cells from blood. This sequence was found in a man under 40 with type 1 diabetes. The chain is built from TRBV28 and TRBJ2-4; D assignment may be TRBD1 or TRBD2 (5 bases each). The CDR3 sequence is CASTTGTPGKNIQYF. In nucleotides, the CDR3 is TGTGCCAGCACAACCGGGACGCCGGGGAAAAACATTCAGTACTTC.